This T cell receptor (beta chain) was obtained from a study of early T cells in non-severe SARS-CoV-2 infection. TCRdb re-analysed the 5' RACE reads in MiXCR, keeping a single row per CDR3 protein. The sample lists tens of thousands of distinct CDR3 sequences; more than 9% were seen once. Germline V gene lookup returns CDR1 SEHNR and CDR2 FQNEAQ (reference sequence). The V end was cut by 4 bases, the J end by 7 bases, with 8 bases between. This CDR3 is 13 amino acids long. This clonotype was seen repeatedly, ten times or more. This sequence was found in an adult who was a healthcare worker with PCR-confirmed SARS-CoV-2 infection or an uninfected control (not recorded which). Sequenced input: whole blood. This chain joins TRBV7-9 and TRBJ1-6; perhaps TRBD1 as D (5 bases). The CDR3 nucleotides read TGTGCCAGCAGCTCAGGGCCCAATTCACCCCTCCACTTT. This codes for CASSSGPNSPLHF.